The clone carrying this T cell receptor beta chain was found many times. Its antigen remains unidentified. The data originate from a study of CD8 T cells in ankylosing spondylitis. The authors made TCR beta libraries by quantitative 5'-RACE with molecular barcodes. Via MiXCR, TCRdb re-called the 5' RACE reads, giving one row per CDR3 protein. The sample holds some 290,000 distinct CDR3 sequences, about 20% seen once. Study conclusions and caveats: Researchers reportedly found disease-linked clones significantly enriched in matched ankylosing spondylitis synovial fluid.

The V gene lost 6 bases and the J gene lost 8 bases, with 22 bases spanning the gap. The CDR3 contains 15 residues. Sequencing input: blood, either unsorted or a sorted T cell fraction (not recorded which). The chain couples TRBV12-3 or TRBV12-4 to TRBJ1-2; D perhaps matches TRBD1 (5 bases). The sequence was obtained from a male donor with ankylosing spondylitis or in good health (not recorded which). DNA for the CDR3: TGTGCCAGCAGAAAGAGGGACGGAATTTACTTAGGCTACACCTTC. It specifies CASRKRDGIYLGYTF.